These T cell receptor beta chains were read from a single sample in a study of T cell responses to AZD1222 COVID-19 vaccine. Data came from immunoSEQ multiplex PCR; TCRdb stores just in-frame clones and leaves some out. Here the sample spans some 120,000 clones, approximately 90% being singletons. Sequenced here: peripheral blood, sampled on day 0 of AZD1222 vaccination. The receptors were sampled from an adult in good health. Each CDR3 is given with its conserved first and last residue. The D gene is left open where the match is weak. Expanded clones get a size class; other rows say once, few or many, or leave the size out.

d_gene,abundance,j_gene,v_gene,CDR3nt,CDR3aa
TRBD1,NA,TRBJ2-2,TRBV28,TGTGCCAGCAGGGCCGGGACAGGGGACACCGGGGAGCTGTTTTTT,CASRAGTGDTGELFF
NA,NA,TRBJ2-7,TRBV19,TGTGCCAGTAGTAGAACGGGGATTTACTCCTACGAGCAGTACTTC,CASSRTGIYSYEQYF
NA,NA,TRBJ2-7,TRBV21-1,TGTGCCAGCAGAGGGGACCTGGGACATTCCTACGAGCAGTACTTC,CASRGDLGHSYEQYF
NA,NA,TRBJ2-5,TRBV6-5,TGTGCCAGCAGTCCAGACAGGAGGACCCAGTACTTC,CASSPDRRTQYF
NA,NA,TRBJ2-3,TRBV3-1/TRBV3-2,TGTGCCAGCAGCCAATATATGGGGCCCACAGATACGCAGTATTTT,CASSQYMGPTDTQYF
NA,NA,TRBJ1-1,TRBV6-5,TGTGCCAGCAGTTACACCTCGACGGGGGGCTCCCCTGAAGCTTTCTTT,CASSYTSTGGSPEAFF
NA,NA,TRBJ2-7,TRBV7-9,TGTGCCAGCAGCTTAGCGCCACAGCACGAGCAGTACTTC,CASSLAPQHEQYF
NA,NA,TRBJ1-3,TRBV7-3,TGTGCCAGCAGCTTAGGGCCTGGAAACACCATATATTTT,CASSLGPGNTIYF
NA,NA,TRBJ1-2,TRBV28,TGTGCCAGCAGTGGGGTAAACGGCGCGCAAGGGGGCTACACCTTC,CASSGVNGAQGGYTF
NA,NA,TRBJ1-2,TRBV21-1,TGTGCCAGCAGCAAGACAGGCTATGGCTACACCTTC,CASSKTGYGYTF
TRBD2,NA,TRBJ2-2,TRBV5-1,TGCGCCAGTACCCGGACTAGCGTGAACACCGGGGAGCTGTTTTTT,CASTRTSVNTGELFF
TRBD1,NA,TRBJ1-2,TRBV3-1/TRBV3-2,TGTGCCAGCAGCCGCAGACAGGGACTGTATGGCTACACCTTC,CASSRRQGLYGYTF
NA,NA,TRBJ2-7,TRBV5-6,TGTGCCAGCAGCGCCTCCTACGAGCAGTACTTC,CASSASYEQYF
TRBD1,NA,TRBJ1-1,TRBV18,TGTGCCAGCTCACCGCTGGACAGGGCTACTGAAGCTTTCTTT,CASSPLDRATEAFF
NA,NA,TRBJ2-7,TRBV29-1,TGCAGCGTTGTTGGCAGGGACTACGAGCAGTACTTC,CSVVGRDYEQYF
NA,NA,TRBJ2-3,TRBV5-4,TGTGCCAGCAGCATTGACACAGATACGCAGTATTTT,CASSIDTDTQYF
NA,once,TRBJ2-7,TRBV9,TGTGCCAGCAGCGTAGAGATTTTCTCCTACGAGCAGTACTTC,CASSVEIFSYEQYF
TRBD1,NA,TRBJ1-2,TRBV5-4,TGTGCCAGCAGCTTGTTCGGGACAGGGATCGGCTACACCTTC,CASSLFGTGIGYTF
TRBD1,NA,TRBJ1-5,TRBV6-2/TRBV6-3,TGTGCCAGCAGCCCTCCGGGACAGGCAAGTTATAGCAATCAGCCCCAGCATTTT,CASSPPGQASYSNQPQHF
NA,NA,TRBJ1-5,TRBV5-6,TGTGCCAGTTCCGGGGGCAATCAGCCCCAGCATTTT,CASSGGNQPQHF
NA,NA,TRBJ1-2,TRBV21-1,TGTGCCAGCAGCAAAGTAACAGGCCTCTATGGCTACACCTTC,CASSKVTGLYGYTF
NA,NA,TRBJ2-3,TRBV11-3,TGTGCCAGCAGCTTAGACAGCACAGATACGCAGTATTTT,CASSLDSTDTQYF
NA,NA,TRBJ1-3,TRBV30,TGTGCCTCCGAAAGACCCGGGGGAAACACCATATATTTT,CASERPGGNTIYF
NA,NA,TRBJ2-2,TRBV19,TGTGCCAGTAGACCCGATCATGGCACCGGGGAGCTGTTTTTT,CASRPDHGTGELFF
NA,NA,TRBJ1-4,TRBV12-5,TGTGCTAGTGGTTTGGGAACAGGTGGTGAAAAACTGTTTTTT,CASGLGTGGEKLFF
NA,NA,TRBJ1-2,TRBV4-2,TGTGCCAGCAGCCAAGAACTGTTCCCGACCTATGGCTACACCTTC,CASSQELFPTYGYTF
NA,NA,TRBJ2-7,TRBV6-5,TGTGCCAGCAGTTACTCGGAGGGTTACGAGCAGTACTTC,CASSYSEGYEQYF
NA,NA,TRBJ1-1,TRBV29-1,TGCAGCGTTTGTCAGGGACCGAACACTGAAGCTTTCTTT,CSVCQGPNTEAFF
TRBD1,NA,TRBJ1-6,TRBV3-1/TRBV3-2,TGTGCCAGCAGCCAGGGGGCGGGACAGGGGTTGATGAGTGGTTCACCCCTCCACTTT,CASSQGAGQGLMSGSPLHF
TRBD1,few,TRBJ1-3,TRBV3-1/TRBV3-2,TGTGCCAGCAGCCAGGCCCTGACAGGGGCGGGAAACACCATATATTTT,CASSQALTGAGNTIYF
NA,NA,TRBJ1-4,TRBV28,TGTGCCAGCAGTTCCCCCGGGGACACTTCTCGAGAAAAACTGTTTTTT,CASSSPGDTSREKLFF
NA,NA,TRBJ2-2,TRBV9,TGTGCCAGCAGTCGAGAGGGGGACAACACCGGGGAGCTGTTTTTT,CASSREGDNTGELFF
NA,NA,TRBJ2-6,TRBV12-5,TGTGCTAGTGGGACGGACGCTGGGGCCAACGTCCTGACTTTC,CASGTDAGANVLTF
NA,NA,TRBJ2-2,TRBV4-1,TGCGCCAGCAGCTACCAGGCCACCGGGGAGCTGTTTTTT,CASSYQATGELFF
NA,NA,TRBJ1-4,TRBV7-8,TGTGCCAGCAGCTTAGCGGGTTCCGGTGAAAAACTGTTTTTT,CASSLAGSGEKLFF
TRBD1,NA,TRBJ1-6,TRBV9,TGTGCCAGCAGCGAAGGGACAGGGTCGAATTCACCCCTCCACTTT,CASSEGTGSNSPLHF
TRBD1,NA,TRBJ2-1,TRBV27,TGTGCCAGCAGTCTAGGACAGGTGAGCTCCTACAATGAGCAGTTCTTC,CASSLGQVSSYNEQFF
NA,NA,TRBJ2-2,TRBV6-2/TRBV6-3,TGTGCCAGCAGTTACTCAGGAGGGGAGACCGGGGAGCTGTTTTTT,CASSYSGGETGELFF
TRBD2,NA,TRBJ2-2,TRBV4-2,TGTGCCAGCAGCCAAGATATTATTAGCGGGAACGGGGAGCTGTTTTTT,CASSQDIISGNGELFF
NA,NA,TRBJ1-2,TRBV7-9,TGTGCCAGCTCAGAGGGCCCAGGGGTCGGCTACACCTTC,CASSEGPGVGYTF
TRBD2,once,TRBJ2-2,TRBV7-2,TGTGCCAGCAGCTTCCTAGCGGGGGGGATAGCCGGCAACACCGGGGAGCTGTTTTTT,CASSFLAGGIAGNTGELFF
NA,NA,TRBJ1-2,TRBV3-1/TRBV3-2,TGTGCCAGCAGCCAAGATCGTAACAGTCACTATGGCTACACCTTC,CASSQDRNSHYGYTF
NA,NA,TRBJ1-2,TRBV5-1,TGCGCCAGCAGCTTGGCTTCGGCGGCTGATAACTATGGCTACACCTTC,CASSLASAADNYGYTF
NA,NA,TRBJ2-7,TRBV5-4,TGTGCCAGCAGCTGGGGGGAATCCTACGAGCAGTACTTC,CASSWGESYEQYF
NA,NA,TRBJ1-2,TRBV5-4,TGTGCCAGCAGCTTGGATCCGGGGGCGAGCGGCTACACCTTC,CASSLDPGASGYTF
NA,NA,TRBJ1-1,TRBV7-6,TGTGCCAGCAGCTTAGATTGGGCGGCAAGGAATGAAGCTTTCTTT,CASSLDWAARNEAFF
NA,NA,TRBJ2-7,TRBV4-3,TGCGCCAGCAGCCCCCTGCAGGGACGCTACGAGCAGTACTTC,CASSPLQGRYEQYF
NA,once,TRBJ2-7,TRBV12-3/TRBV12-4,TGTGCCAGCAGTCTGACTAGTCCCTACGAGCAGTACTTC,CASSLTSPYEQYF
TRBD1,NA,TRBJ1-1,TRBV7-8,TGTGCCAGCAGTCGACAGGGGTCGGACACTGAAGCTTTCTTT,CASSRQGSDTEAFF
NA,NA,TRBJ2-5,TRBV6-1,TGTGCCAGCAGTGAATCAGCGGTGGGGGCCAGGGAGACCCAGTACTTC,CASSESAVGARETQYF
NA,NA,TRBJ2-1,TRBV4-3,TGCGCCAGCAGCCGACTACTCGCGGAGGCTAATGAGCAGTTCTTC,CASSRLLAEANEQFF
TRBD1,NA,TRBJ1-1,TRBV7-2,TGTGCCAGCAGCATGACAGGGAGGACTGAAGCTTTCTTT,CASSMTGRTEAFF
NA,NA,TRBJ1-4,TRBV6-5,TGTGCCAGCAGTTACCCCACTAAGGCAACTAATGAAAAACTGTTTTTT,CASSYPTKATNEKLFF
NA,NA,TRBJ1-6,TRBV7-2,TGTGCCAGCAGCTTAGAGGGACAAAGCTCCTATAATTCACCCCTCCACTTT,CASSLEGQSSYNSPLHF
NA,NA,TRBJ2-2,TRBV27,TGTGCCAGCAGTGTACAGGGCCCCCCGGGTGTCCGAGGTGGCACCGGGGAGCTGTTTTTT,CASSVQGPPGVRGGTGELFF